The present TCR beta chain was sequenced within a study of blood T cell repertoires in COVID-19. V gave up 0 bases and J gave up 8 bases, with 12 bases separating them. This CDR3 is 15 amino acids long. The V gene's germline CDR1 is SGHRS and CDR2 YFSETQ. In the source study's methods: Amplification from reference gene primers served as the basis for estimated nucleated cell counts. The data were produced by immunoSEQ multiplex PCR, yet TCRdb's version contains in-frame clones alone and is incomplete. V and J calls and clone size are those listed in that table; D and trimming were worked out from the DNA. The table lists under 250,000 clones, more than 70% of them singletons.

The TCR originated in a woman older than 75 with COVID-19, enrolled during active disease. Sequencing input: peripheral blood. The genes are TRBV5-1 and TRBJ1-6; D unresolved. In DNA form, the CDR3 reads TGCGCCAGCAGCTTGGACAGCGGGTGGGATTCACCCCTCCACTTT. Protein: CASSLDSGWDSPLHF.